The next 14 T cell receptor beta chains were all read from a single sample in a study of identical twins. In TCRdb, the 5' RACE reads were re-called with MiXCR into one record per CDR3 protein. The sample includes roughly 250,000 distinct CDR3 sequences, 11% to 15% of them seen just once. The material sequenced was memory (CD45RO+) T cells sorted from blood. These receptors all stem from a woman aged 18-30 years in good health.

The V gene is TRBV20-1, the J gene TRBJ2-7; 8 bases line up with TRBD2. This CDR3 comprises 15 residues. The germline gives CDR1 DFQATT, CDR2 SNEGSKA (reference sequence). J lost 0 bases, V lost 4 bases, and 8 bases had no gene match. CDR3: CSATPTSAVSYEQYF. In DNA form, the CDR3 reads TGCAGTGCTACACCGACTAGCGCGGTCTCCTACGAGCAGTACTTC.

The V and J genes are TRBV27 and TRBJ2-7; D may be TRBD2 (6 bases). Germline V gene lookup returns CDR1 MNHEY and CDR2 SMNVEV (reference sequence). Trimming took off 6 bases at V and 0 bases at J, with 15 bases between the two ends. The CDR3 consists of 15 residues. CDR3 region: CASSLGRGSSYEQYF. CDR3 nucleotides: TGTGCCAGCAGCCTGGGGCGGGGAAGCTCCTACGAGCAGTACTTC.

This clonotype was seen a handful of times. The chain has TRBV7-9 and TRBJ1-4, with 7 bases aligning to TRBD1. V trimming: 5 bases; J trimming: 7 bases; junction bases outside the gene matches: 10. Germline values: CDR1 SEHNR, CDR2 FQNEAQ (reference sequence). CDR3 size: 15 residues. The CDR3 protein is CASSPTGNLGEKLFF. CDR3 DNA: TGTGCCAGCAGCCCGACAGGGAATCTCGGTGAAAAACTGTTTTTT.

The rearrangement joins TRBV6-5 to TRBJ2-7; D tentatively reads TRBD1 or TRBD2 (6 bases each). Looked up from germline, CDR1 is MNHEY and CDR2 is SVGAGI. The CDR3 is 14 residues long. Trimming pared 7 bases from V and 6 bases from J, leaving 19 bases between. The CDR3 coding sequence is TGTGCCAGCATTCTCAGGAGGGGGAACTCCGAGCAGTACTTC. Translated, it gives CASILRRGNSEQYF.

This clonotype was observed a handful of times. The rearrangement links TRBV5-4 to TRBJ1-2, with D possibly being TRBD1 (5 bases). This CDR3 is 14 amino acids long. The germline V and J ends were trimmed by 4 bases and 3 bases, with 13 bases remaining between them. Germline lookup yields CDR1 SGHNT and CDR2 YYREEE (reference sequence). In DNA form, the CDR3 reads TGTGCCAGCAGCGGTATGGGGGACTACTATGGCTACACCTTC. Translation gives CASSGMGDYYGYTF.

This clonotype was counted at least ten times. V usage is TRBV10-3 and J usage is TRBJ2-7; 7 nucleotides match TRBD1. Germline V gene sequence: CDR1 ENHRY, CDR2 SYGVKD. This CDR3 is built from 14 residues. V shed 8 bases, J shed 1 base, and the junction held 8 bases outside the gene matches. The CDR3 region has the DNA TGTGCCATCCGCCGGGACAGAGAATCCTACGAGCAGTACTTC. It translates to CAIRRDRESYEQYF.

J is TRBJ2-5 and V is TRBV7-2, with a possible D match to TRBD2 (6 bases). Germline CDR1 reads SGHTA; CDR2 reads FQGNSA. V lost 4 bases and J 2 bases, leaving 14 bases between the germline ends. This CDR3 spans 15 amino acids. CDR3: CASSSNGGAQETQYF. CDR3 in DNA: TGTGCCAGCAGCTCAAACGGAGGGGCGCAAGAGACCCAGTACTTC. The variable domain in full, completed from reference TRBV7-2 and TRBJ2-5, reads GAGVSQSPSNKVTEKGKDVELRCDPISGHTALYWYRQSLGQGLEFLIYFQGNSAPDKSGLPSDRFSAERTGGSVSTLTIQRTQQEDSAVYLCASSSNGGAQETQYFGPGTRLLVL.

This clonotype was detected a few times. This chain joins TRBV9 and TRBJ2-3; TRBD2 agrees at 10 bases. With V trimmed by 3 bases and J by 2 bases, 3 bases remained unmatched. Per the germline V gene, CDR1 is SGDLS and CDR2 is YYNGEE. The CDR3 is 15 residues long. CDR3 sequence reads: CASSELAGLTDTQYF. Written as DNA, the CDR3 is TGTGCCAGCAGCGAACTAGCGGGGCTCACAGATACGCAGTATTTT.

A few counts support this clonotype. The chain joins TRBV5-1 to TRBJ1-2; TRBD1 is a possible D gene (5 bases). V lost 0 bases to trimming and J lost 3 bases, with 9 bases between them. CDR3 size: 14 residues. Germline V gene lookup returns CDR1 SGHRS and CDR2 YFSETQ. The CDR3 region is CASSLAGADYGYTF. DNA for the CDR3: TGCGCCAGCAGCTTGGCCGGGGCGGACTATGGCTACACCTTC.

Remarks on this clonotype: This sequence may be a read error, since a much larger clone differs from it by one base. The rearrangement links TRBV2 to TRBJ2-1, with D hard to call. This CDR3 is 17 amino acids long. V was cut by 1 base and J by 7 bases, with 20 bases left in between. Looked up from germline, CDR1 is SNHLY and CDR2 is FYNNEI. For the CDR3, the DNA is TGTGCCAGCAGTGAAGTGAGGCACATGACGTCCCTGAATGAGCAGTTCTTC. Translated: CASSEVRHMTSLNEQFF.

This rearrangement joins TRBV6-2 or TRBV6-3 to TRBJ2-1; 13 bases are shared with TRBD2. Germline CDR1 MNHEY, CDR2 SVGEGT. The CDR3 has 17 amino acids. The V segment lost 2 bases and the J segment 0 bases; nucleotides outside the gene matches: 1. In DNA, the CDR3 is TGTGCCAGCAGTTACCGGACTAGCGGGAGCTCCTACAATGAGCAGTTCTTC. It encodes CASSYRTSGSSYNEQFF.

This clonotype came up many times. The J gene is TRBJ2-5, the V gene TRBV12-3 or TRBV12-4; D uncertain. V lost 3 bases and J 7 bases, leaving 9 bases between the germline ends. The CDR3 loop spans 12 amino acids. The CDR3 protein is CASSLAEGTQYF. For the CDR3, the DNA is TGTGCCAGCAGTTTGGCCGAAGGGACCCAGTACTTC.

This clonotype was counted a few times. The rearrangement joins TRBV20-1 to TRBJ2-7; D might be TRBD1 (6 bases). Germline loops: CDR1 DFQATT, CDR2 SNEGSKA (reference sequence). With 4 bases removed from V and 3 bases from J, the gap between germline ends came to 16 bases. There are 14 residues in the CDR3. CDR3 nucleotide sequence: TGCAGTGCTAAACTATCAGGGGCCAACTACGAGCAGTACTTC. It codes for CSAKLSGANYEQYF.

The gene calls are TRBV11-2 and TRBJ2-3, with 8 bases fitting TRBD2. This CDR3 contains 16 residues. V gave up 2 bases and J gave up 5 bases; unmatched junction bases: 9. Germline CDR1 reads SGHAT; CDR2 reads FQNNGV. The CDR3 bases are TGTGCCAGCAGCTTACCGGGCGGGAGGCACGGAGATACGCAGTATTTT. Protein product: CASSLPGGRHGDTQYF.